The following is a T cell receptor (beta chain) sequence with its context. This clone occurred once. It has no known antigen specificity. Per-base qualities were not stored, and no clone one base away is much larger. The library came from the immunoSEQ multiplex PCR assay. Imported from immuneACCESS, the table was reduced by TCRdb to in-frame sequences with V and J called. These copies leave out some clones; in studies compared against another copy, an unresolved V gene accounts for under half, and the cause of the remainder is not known. Recorded for this sample are about 40,000 clones; around 91% of them occurred a single time. The ten largest make up around 0.78% of the sample. The data were obtained in a study of T cell changes during pregnancy in multiple sclerosis (dated by TCRdb to about 2019). Context from the whole study: The study examined how the T cell repertoire changed over the course of pregnancy in women with multiple sclerosis.

The CDR3, cysteine through phenylalanine, is 15 amino acids long. Of the read, only the CDR3 DNA is kept; its 45 bases are in frame from base 1. CDR1 and CDR2, looked up from the germline V gene, are SGHRS and YFSETQ. V is cut back by 2 bases and J by 2 bases, with 7 bases in the junction unmatched. The sequencing here drew on CD4+ T cells from peripheral blood mononuclear cells, taken before pregnancy. This sequence was found in a female donor with multiple sclerosis, enrolled in a pregnancy study. The V and J genes are TRBV5-1 and TRBJ2-7; 7 bases in the middle match TRBD2. The CDR3 has the sequence CASSFDGRPPYEQYF. The bases are TGCGCCAGCAGCTTTGACGGGAGGCCACCCTACGAGCAGTACTTC.